This section outlines one TCR beta chain sequence together with its context. Its antigen is not known. The data are from a study of T-cell reconstitution after alpha-beta-depleted transplantation in children. General study findings and limits: In some patients, recipient T cells and intrathymic progenitors surviving conditioning explained high day-60 diversity. A year post-transplant, T-cell counts and diversity derived mostly from newly produced T cells. By about two months after transplant, alpha-beta T cells reportedly arose from several hundred graft clones that had expanded.

The library targeted TCRbeta and was prepared with unique molecular identifiers. TCRdb processed the PCR reads anew with MiXCR; each CDR3 protein has one entry. The sample consists of about 400,000 distinct CDR3 sequences, about 17% of them appearing once. The clonotype was recovered from a boy under two years old who had a stem cell transplant for Wiskott-Aldrich syndrome, so the T cells may come from the graft donor. Sequenced material: PBMCs, mostly from graft donor cells, taken 360 days after TCRalphabeta/CD19-depleted stem cell transplant.

The CDR3 coding sequence is TGTGCCAGCAGTCGGGCTCCGGGGTCTTACAATGAGCAGTTCTTC. This sequence encodes CASSRAPGSYNEQFF. The chain joins TRBV28 to TRBJ2-1; possibly TRBD2 for D (5 bases). CDR3 size: 15 residues. Germline CDR1 reads MDHEN; CDR2 reads SYDVKM. V was shortened by 5 bases and J by 4 bases, with 15 bases between the two germline ends.